These 25 T cell receptor beta chains were all obtained from the same sample, sequenced in a study of cytomegalovirus exposure and HLA in healthy donors. Primers: 60 Vbeta forward and 13 Jbeta reverse. Profiled with immunoSEQ multiplex PCR; TCRdb holds only in-frame clones, not every one. This sample has some 100,000 clones, with around 77% found just once. The sample consisted of PBMCs. These receptors were collected from a man between 40 and 49 years old in good health and CMV-seropositive.

J is TRBJ2-4 and V is TRBV7-9; D is uncertain. Trimming removed 5 bases from V and 1 base from J, with 12 bases in between. CDR1 SEHNR and CDR2 FQNEAQ come from the germline V gene (reference sequence). There are 15 residues in the CDR3. The CDR3, as DNA: TGTGCCAGCAGCGGTGAGGCGGAGGCCAAAAACATTCAGTACTTC. It encodes CASSGEAEAKNIQYF.

This rearrangement joins TRBV27 to TRBJ2-2; 7 positions agree with TRBD1. Germline V gene lookup returns CDR1 MNHEY and CDR2 SMNVEV (reference sequence). The junction had 5 bases not matched to a gene; V was cut back by 6 bases and J by 1 base. This CDR3 comprises 15 residues. The CDR3 protein is CASSIYRGNTGELFF. The CDR3 DNA follows: TGTGCCAGCAGCATCTACAGGGGGAACACCGGGGAGCTGTTTTTT.

This clone has just a few counts. The J gene is TRBJ2-4, the V gene TRBV7-9, with D unclear. Germline values: CDR1 SEHNR, CDR2 FQNEAQ (reference sequence). The V end lost 6 bases, the J end lost 0 bases, and 12 bases lay between the germline ends. This CDR3 is built from 15 residues. The chain's CDR3 is CASSPIEIAKNIQYF. The CDR3 nucleotides read TGTGCCAGCAGTCCGATAGAGATAGCCAAAAACATTCAGTACTTC. Full variable domain (remainder filled in from reference TRBV7-9 and TRBJ2-4): DTGVSQNPRHKITKRGQNVTFRCDPISEHNRLYWYRQTLGQGPEFLTYFQNEAQLEKSRLLSDRFSAERPKGSFSTLEIQRTEQGDSAMYLCASSPIEIAKNIQYFGAGTRLSVL.

The chain links TRBV5-4 to TRBJ1-2, with 8 bases aligning to TRBD1. The V gene's germline CDR1 is SGHNT and CDR2 YYREEE (reference sequence). CDR3 length: 15 residues. Trimming at V came to 3 bases and at J to 3 bases, leaving 7 bases not matched to a gene. The CDR3 nucleotides read TGTGCCAGCAGCTCCGCAGGGGGCGGTCACTATGGCTACACCTTC. Protein: CASSSAGGGHYGYTF. The whole variable domain, filled in from reference TRBV5-4 and TRBJ1-2, reads ETGVTQSPTHLIKTRGQQVTLRCSSQSGHNTVSWYQQALGQGPQFIFQYYREEENGRGNFPPRFSGLQFPNYSSELNVNALELDDSALYLCASSSAGGGHYGYTFGSGTRLTVV.

This clone was seen a handful of times. The CDR3 spells CASSLMGGQGQPQHF. The CDR3 DNA reads as TGTGCCAGCAGTCTCATGGGGGGACAGGGACAGCCCCAGCATTTT. J is TRBJ1-5 and V is TRBV7-2, with 9 bases aligning to TRBD1. CDR1 and CDR2 from the germline V gene are SGHTA and FQGNSA. Trimming took 6 bases from V and 7 from J; bases not matched to a gene: 10. The CDR3 runs 15 residues.

The rearrangement uses TRBV6-6 and TRBJ1-1; D possibly corresponds to TRBD1 (5 bases). V was pared by 6 bases and J by 1 base, with 9 bases between. In germline, CDR1 is MNHNY, CDR2 SVGAGI (reference sequence). The CDR3 contains 13 residues. In DNA form, the CDR3 reads TGTGCCAGCAGCCCGACAGAGAACACTGAAGCTTTCTTT. It translates to CASSPTENTEAFF.

The rearrangement joins TRBV11-2 to TRBJ1-3, with 7 bases fitting TRBD1. From germline, CDR1 is SGHAT and CDR2 FQNNGV. With V trimmed by 5 bases and J by 1 base, 8 bases remained unmatched. This CDR3 comprises 16 residues. CDR3 protein: CASSPWTGSSGNTIYF. The DNA for the CDR3 is TGTGCCAGCAGCCCTTGGACAGGATCTTCTGGAAACACCATATATTTT.

This chain links TRBV5-4 with TRBJ1-1; 9 nucleotides align to TRBD1. The germline gives CDR1 SGHNT, CDR2 YYREEE (reference sequence). There are 17 residues in the CDR3. V was pared by 2 bases and J by 0 bases, with 8 bases of the junction left unmatched. As DNA, the CDR3 is TGTGCCAGCAGCTTAGGACCCGGACAGGGGATGAACACTGAAGCTTTCTTT. It encodes CASSLGPGQGMNTEAFF.

This chain joins TRBV7-3 and TRBJ2-2; 8 nucleotides agree with TRBD2. Looked up from germline, CDR1 is SGHTA and CDR2 is FQGTGA. This CDR3 is 15 amino acids long. V was pared by 5 bases and J by 4 bases, with 6 bases of the junction left unmatched. The CDR3 is CASSLSGETTGELFF. The CDR3 DNA is TGTGCCAGCAGCCTTAGCGGGGAGACCACCGGGGAGCTGTTTTTT.

The chain carries TRBV2 and TRBJ2-7, with a weak D call TRBD1 (7 bases). Trimming took 5 bases from V and 0 from J, leaving 14 bases between them. The germline CDR1 and CDR2 sequences are SNHLY and FYNNEI. The length of the CDR3 is 15 residues. The CDR3 spells CASSYSGDSSYEQYF. CDR3 sequence (DNA): TGTGCCAGCAGTTACTCGGGGGACAGCTCCTACGAGCAGTACTTC.

The gene calls are TRBV6-1 and TRBJ1-1, with D maybe TRBD1 (5 bases). V was trimmed by 5 bases and J by 6 bases, leaving 10 bases between them. The length of the CDR3 is 12 residues. Germline CDR1 MNHNS, CDR2 SASEGT. The CDR3 region has the DNA TGTGCCAGCAGTCCAGGGATTCCTGAAGCTTTCTTT. Protein sequence: CASSPGIPEAFF.

The chain is built from TRBV5-1 and TRBJ1-4; D might be TRBD1 (6 bases). V was pared by 5 bases and J by 4 bases, with 12 bases between. The germline CDR1 and CDR2 sequences are SGHRS and YFSETQ. This CDR3 is 14 amino acids long. The CDR3 DNA follows: TGCGCCAGCAGACGACAGGCGAGTAATGAAAAACTGTTTTTT. It translates to CASRRQASNEKLFF.

The V and J genes are TRBV20-1 and TRBJ1-2, with a tentative D call TRBD1 (5 bases). The V gene's germline CDR1 is DFQATT and CDR2 SNEGSKA (reference sequence). V dropped 6 bases and J dropped 9 bases, with 14 bases sitting between them. The CDR3 totals 11 residues. The CDR3 nucleotides are TGCAGTGCGAAAAAAGACAGTCGCTACACCTTC. Its protein product is CSAKKDSRYTF.

The V gene is TRBV9, the J gene TRBJ1-6; D might be TRBD1 (5 bases). The V end was cut by 4 bases, the J end by 4 bases, with 18 bases between. The CDR3 is 17 amino acids. Per the germline V gene, CDR1 is SGDLS and CDR2 is YYNGEE. CDR3 loop: CASSPRGGPIYNSPLHF. CDR3 coding DNA: TGTGCCAGCAGCCCCCGGGGGGGACCTATATATAATTCACCCCTCCACTTT.

The CDR3 sequence is CASSPPTGQISYEQYF. The CDR3 nucleotides read TGTGCCAGCAGTCCCCCTACGGGACAGATCTCCTACGAGCAGTACTTC. The V call is TRBV2, the J call TRBJ2-7; 7 positions match TRBD1. The CDR3 runs 16 residues. V lost 5 bases, J lost 0 bases, and 10 bases stayed unmatched. CDR1 is SNHLY, CDR2 FYNNEI, per germline.

The V call is TRBV15, the J call TRBJ2-1; 11 bases are shared with TRBD1. CDR1 and CDR2 from the germline V gene are LNHNV and YYDKDF (reference sequence). V trimming: 0 bases; J trimming: 2 bases; junction bases outside the gene matches: 9. This CDR3 is 19 amino acids long. CDR3 loop: CATSRDFGTGGSTYNEQFF. For the CDR3, the DNA is TGTGCCACCAGCAGAGATTTTGGGACAGGGGGATCTACCTACAATGAGCAGTTCTTC.

This clone was detected only a few times. This chain uses TRBV7-6 with TRBJ1-2, with 7 positions matching TRBD1. CDR1 and CDR2 from the germline V gene are SGHVS and FNYEAQ. V lost 1 base to trimming and J lost 4 bases; unmatched junction nucleotides: 0. The CDR3 extends over 13 amino acids. CDR3: CASSLGTGYGYTF. For the CDR3, the DNA is TGTGCCAGCAGCTTAGGGACAGGCTATGGCTACACCTTC.

This clone was found a few times. This chain joins TRBV19 and TRBJ1-2, with 9 bases fitting TRBD1. From germline, CDR1 is LNHDA and CDR2 SQIVND (reference sequence). Trimming took 9 bases from V and 2 from J; bases not matched to a gene: 10. The CDR3 is 15 amino acids. As DNA, the CDR3 is TGTGCCAGCAAGCAGGTCACAGGGGGCAACTATGGCTACACCTTC. Amino acid sequence: CASKQVTGGNYGYTF.

The chain uses TRBV9 and TRBJ2-3, with a tentative D call TRBD2 (5 bases). Trimming took 2 bases from V and 1 from J, leaving 5 bases between them. CDR1 and CDR2 from the germline V gene are SGDLS and YYNGEE. This CDR3 is 13 amino acids long. In nucleotides, the CDR3 is TGTGCCAGCAGCGTCGGGGGCACAGATACGCAGTATTTT. Translation: CASSVGGTDTQYF.

The gene calls are TRBV5-5 and TRBJ1-2; 8 bases align to TRBD1. V was pared by 1 base and J by 8 bases, with 10 bases of the junction left unmatched. The length of the CDR3 is 15 residues. Germline V gene data show CDR1 as SGHKS and CDR2 as YYEKEE (reference sequence). The CDR3 here is CASSLSAGGGYGYTF. In nucleotides, the CDR3 is TGTGCCAGCAGCTTGTCGGCAGGGGGCGGATACGGCTACACCTTC.

In DNA form, the CDR3 reads TGCGCCAGCAGCCAGGACGGACAGGGAATGTTTGACAATGAGCAGTTCTTC. This encodes CASSQDGQGMFDNEQFF. The rearrangement links TRBV4-3 to TRBJ2-1; 8 bases are a match to TRBD1. CDR1 is LGHNA and CDR2 is YSLEER in the germline V gene. This CDR3 contains 17 residues. The ends lost 3 bases at V and 5 bases at J; junction bases unmatched: 12.

V usage is TRBV5-1 and J usage is TRBJ2-2, with 10 bases that match TRBD1. The V and J ends lost 0 bases and 7 bases, in that order; junction bases with no gene match: 3. CDR1 is SGHRS and CDR2 is YFSETQ in the germline V gene. The CDR3 runs 15 residues. The CDR3 DNA reads as TGCGCCAGCAGCTTGGAGACAGGGGGCCTCGGGGAGCTGTTTTTT. Translating it yields CASSLETGGLGELFF.

This sequence joins TRBV9 and TRBJ2-7, with D hard to call. Germline lookup yields CDR1 SGDLS and CDR2 YYNGEE. V gave up 0 bases and J gave up 3 bases, with 10 bases separating them. The CDR3 sequence is 14 residues long. The CDR3 here is CASSVAGGNYEQYF. The CDR3 DNA follows: TGTGCCAGCAGCGTAGCCGGCGGTAACTACGAGCAGTACTTC. Full variable domain (rest looked up from reference TRBV9 and TRBJ2-7): DSGVTQTPKHLITATGQRVTLRCSPRSGDLSVYWYQQSLDQGLQFLIQYYNGEERAKGNILERFSAQQFPDLHSELNLSSLELGDSALYFCASSVAGGNYEQYFGPGTRLTVT.

This rearrangement joins TRBV15 to TRBJ1-6; D is possibly TRBD1 (6 bases). This CDR3 contains 15 residues. The V and J ends lost 3 bases and 7 bases respectively, with 13 bases between them. CDR1 is LNHNV and CDR2 is YYDKDF in the germline V gene (reference sequence). Here the CDR3 reads CATSRIRGPNSPLHF. The CDR3 region has the DNA TGTGCCACCAGCAGGATCAGGGGCCCCAATTCACCCCTCCACTTT.

This chain uses TRBV19 with TRBJ1-5; 8 bases match TRBD1. Looked up from germline, CDR1 is LNHDA and CDR2 is SQIVND (reference sequence). The CDR3 is 13 amino acids. V was clipped by 7 bases and J by 5 bases; unmatched bases: 4. The CDR3 region has the DNA TGTGCCAGTATAGGACAGGGATATCAGCCCCAGCATTTT. Residues: CASIGQGYQPQHF.